This T cell receptor (beta chain) was recorded in a study of control samples from healthy donors and cancer patients. The data were produced by immunoSEQ multiplex PCR, yet TCRdb's version contains in-frame clones alone and is incomplete. This table has 150,000 or so clones, approximately 94% appearing once. CDR3 size: 13 residues. Per germline, CDR1 MNHEY and CDR2 SMNVEV (reference sequence). V gave up 2 bases and J gave up 8 bases, with 7 bases separating them. The sequencing input was blood. This sequence joins TRBV27 and TRBJ1-6, with TRBD1 as a possible D gene (6 bases). This clonotype was sampled from a woman aged 40 to 50 in good health. The CDR3: CASSLGQYSPLHF. The CDR3 nucleotides are TGTGCCAGCAGTTTAGGACAGTATTCACCCCTCCACTTT.